This entry is about one TCR beta chain. These data belong to a study of shared T cell receptors in the human thymus. The V end lost 6 bases, the J end lost 8 bases, and 5 bases lay between the germline ends. The CDR3 is made up of 9 amino acids. CDR1 is DFQATT and CDR2 is SNEGSKA in the germline V gene (reference sequence). Only in-frame clones appear in the TCRdb table, and some are missing; sequencing was by immunoSEQ multiplex PCR. Of about 710,000 clones in the sample, over 75% were seen once. These data also formed part of another study, on human thymus T cells.

This sequence joins TRBV20-1 and TRBJ2-1; D gene unclear. Sequencing was done on a sample of thymocytes. The sequence was obtained from a boy less than two years old with a congenital heart defect. CDR3 amino acids: CSAGDEQFF. In nucleotides, the CDR3 is TGCAGTGCGGGCGATGAGCAGTTCTTC.